These 18 T cell receptor beta chains came from one sample sequenced in a study of blood T cell repertoires in COVID-19. Assay: immunoSEQ multiplex PCR; the TCRdb copy retains only in-frame clones and omits some. The sample consists of 150,000 or so clones, about 80% of them appearing once. What was sequenced was PBMCs or T cells enriched from blood (not recorded which). These receptors were collected from a man between 45 and 60 years old who had recovered from COVID-19.

In this sample, this clone turned up a few times. The chain has TRBV5-1 and TRBJ2-1, with 8 nucleotides matching TRBD2. J gave up 8 bases and V 0 bases, and 7 bases lay outside the gene matches. Germline V CDR1 and CDR2: SGHRS, YFSETQ. This CDR3 has 15 residues. The CDR3: CASSLAGGPLDEQFF. In DNA, the CDR3 is TGCGCCAGCAGCTTGGCGGGGGGGCCCCTCGATGAGCAGTTCTTC.

This clone has only a few counts. The rearrangement links TRBV19 to TRBJ1-1; the match to TRBD1 covers 7 bases. Trimming cost V 8 bases and J 7 bases; bases outside gene matches: 7. Germline V gene data show CDR1 as LNHDA and CDR2 as SQIVND (reference sequence). The CDR3 extends over 12 amino acids. The CDR3 bases are TGTGCCAGTGAGGGCAGGGGGAATGAAGCTTTCTTT. Its translation: CASEGRGNEAFF.

V usage is TRBV27 and J usage is TRBJ1-6, with D possibly being TRBD1 (6 bases). The CDR3 extends over 13 amino acids. The V and J ends lost 10 bases and 7 bases respectively, with 14 bases between them. Germline loops: CDR1 MNHEY, CDR2 SMNVEV (reference sequence). The CDR3 loop is CATRRTVNSPLHF. CDR3 coding DNA: TGTGCCACCCGAAGGACAGTGAATTCACCCCTCCACTTT.

The chain couples TRBV19 to TRBJ1-1; D remains unclear. This CDR3 has 12 amino acids. Germline V gene data show CDR1 as LNHDA and CDR2 as SQIVND (reference sequence). The V end lost 9 bases, the J end lost 1 base, and 9 bases lay between the germline ends. Here the CDR3 reads CASGIPNTEAFF. DNA for the CDR3: TGTGCCAGCGGGATACCGAACACTGAAGCTTTCTTT.

This chain joins TRBV3-1 (or the pseudogene TRBV3-2) and TRBJ2-1; 11 bases are a match to TRBD1. The J segment lost 4 bases and the V segment lost 6 bases, leaving 5 bases of the junction unmatched. The CDR3 covers 15 residues. Germline-derived CDR1 and CDR2 are LGHDT and YNNKEL (reference sequence). The CDR3 sequence: CASRPDRGLYNEQFF. The CDR3 DNA follows: TGTGCCAGCAGGCCGGACAGGGGGCTTTACAATGAGCAGTTCTTC.

The chain has TRBV3-1 (or the pseudogene TRBV3-2) and TRBJ2-3, with D unresolved. Deletions cut 0 bases from V and 3 bases from J, with 4 bases between. Germline lookup yields CDR1 LGHDT and CDR2 YNNKEL (reference sequence). CDR3 size: 13 residues. Written as DNA, the CDR3 is TGTGCCAGCAGCCAAGATAGTACAGATACGCAGTATTTT. Its protein product is CASSQDSTDTQYF.

The J gene is TRBJ2-7, the V gene TRBV28; 9 bases fit TRBD1. The CDR3 covers 14 residues. V lost 6 bases and J lost 4; bases outside the gene matches: 7. From germline, CDR1 is MDHEN and CDR2 SYDVKM. In DNA, the CDR3 is TGTGCCAGCAGGCGACAGGGGGGCGTTTACGAGCAGTACTTC. Its protein is CASRRQGGVYEQYF.

V and J are TRBV15 and TRBJ1-2; D might be TRBD1 (6 bases). Trimming left V 0 bases short and J 7 bases short, with 15 bases between. The germline CDR1 and CDR2 sequences are LNHNV and YYDKDF (reference sequence). The CDR3 covers 15 residues. DNA for the CDR3: TGTGCCACCAGCAGAGATACAGGGAGCCCGGCTGGCTACACCTTC. It specifies CATSRDTGSPAGYTF.

The V gene is TRBV18, the J gene TRBJ1-2; D perhaps matches TRBD1 (5 bases). Germline V gene sequence: CDR1 KGHSH, CDR2 LQKENI. The V and J ends lost 3 bases and 1 base respectively, with 6 bases between them. The CDR3 runs to 13 residues. The CDR3 bases are TGTGCCAGCTCACCGACAGATAACTATGGCTACACCTTC. Protein product: CASSPTDNYGYTF.

The chain couples TRBV5-1 to TRBJ2-7; TRBD2 matches at 9 bases. The CDR3 extends over 14 amino acids. The junction had 3 bases not matched to a gene; V was cut back by 0 bases and J by 5 bases. Germline assignment: CDR1 SGHRS and CDR2 YFSETQ. For the CDR3, the DNA is TGCGCCAGCAGCTTGGGACTAGCGGAAAACGAGCAGTACTTC. Protein product: CASSLGLAENEQYF. The full variable domain, completed using reference TRBV5-1 and TRBJ2-7, is KAGVTQTPRYLIKTRGQQVTLSCSPISGHRSVSWYQQTPGQGLQFLFEYFSETQRNKGNFPGRFSGRQFSNSRSEMNVSTLELGDSALYLCASSLGLAENEQYFGPGTRLTVT.

This clone appeared a single time. The gene calls are TRBV4-1 and TRBJ2-7, with D possibly matching TRBD2 (6 bases). This CDR3 comprises 16 residues. In germline, CDR1 is MGHRA, CDR2 YSYEKL. The V and J ends lost 0 bases and 2 bases respectively, with 14 bases between them. In nucleotides, the CDR3 is TGCGCCAGCAGCCAAGACGTGGCCAGGAGGGCCTACGAGCAGTACTTC. Amino acids: CASSQDVARRAYEQYF.

On this clone itself: At one end, the junction sequence differs from germline, possibly due to a read error. CDR3 in DNA: TGTGCCTGCAGACTAGCGGGGGGGCAGGGCACCGGGGAGCTGTTTTTT. Translation: CACRLAGGQGTGELFF. The chain has TRBV7-9 and TRBJ2-2; 14 bases are shared with TRBD2. This CDR3 is built from 16 residues. Germline assignment: CDR1 SEHNR and CDR2 FQNEAQ (reference sequence).

The V gene is TRBV27, the J gene TRBJ2-3; D unclear. Germline lookup yields CDR1 MNHEY and CDR2 SMNVEV (reference sequence). Trimming took off 6 bases at V and 4 bases at J, with 5 bases between the two ends. The length of the CDR3 is 11 residues. This CDR3 is CASSIPDTQYF. The CDR3 DNA follows: TGTGCCAGCAGCATCCCAGATACGCAGTATTTT.

The chain employs TRBV3-1 (or the pseudogene TRBV3-2) and TRBJ2-7, with D perhaps TRBD2 (5 bases). V was trimmed by 2 bases and J by 6 bases, leaving 11 bases between them. The CDR3 loop spans 13 amino acids. The germline CDR1 and CDR2 sequences are LGHDT and YNNKEL (reference sequence). This chain's CDR3 is CASSQQRESEQYF. In DNA form, the CDR3 reads TGTGCCAGCAGCCAACAAAGGGAGAGCGAGCAGTACTTC.

V is TRBV3-1 (or the pseudogene TRBV3-2) and J is TRBJ1-1; no reliable D call. Germline CDR1 LGHDT, CDR2 YNNKEL (reference sequence). The CDR3 is made up of 14 amino acids. Between the trimmed V and J ends, which lost 6 bases and 4 bases, there was a span of 15 bases. The CDR3 sequence is CASRSGGGTTEAFF. CDR3 nucleotides: TGTGCCAGCAGGAGTGGCGGTGGCACCACTGAAGCTTTCTTT.

The rearrangement joins TRBV2 to TRBJ2-7; 9 nucleotides agree with TRBD1. CDR3 size: 14 residues. Germline-derived CDR1 and CDR2 are SNHLY and FYNNEI. Trimming cost V 6 bases and J 2 bases; bases outside gene matches: 5. The CDR3 sequence is CASRTGTGPYEQYF. The CDR3 nucleotides read TGTGCCAGCAGGACCGGGACAGGGCCCTACGAGCAGTACTTC. The variable domain in full, completed from reference TRBV2 and TRBJ2-7, reads EPEVTQTPSHQVTQMGQEVILRCVPISNHLYFYWYRQILGQKVEFLVSFYNNEISEKSEIFDDQFSVERPDGSNFTLKIRSTKLEDSAMYFCASRTGTGPYEQYFGPGTRLTVT.

This sequence joins TRBV4-3 and TRBJ2-7; 7 nucleotides match TRBD1. Germline values: CDR1 LGHNA, CDR2 YSLEER. J was trimmed by 3 bases and V by 0 bases; bases with no gene match: 5. CDR3 size: 15 residues. CDR3 region: CASSQEKAGGYEQYF. CDR3 nucleotide sequence: TGCGCCAGCAGCCAAGAAAAGGCAGGGGGCTACGAGCAGTACTTC.

V is TRBV19 and J is TRBJ2-2; 7 nucleotides line up with TRBD2. The V gene end was trimmed by 4 bases and the J gene end by 1 base; junction bases not matched to a gene: 3. This CDR3 contains 15 residues. From germline, CDR1 is LNHDA and CDR2 SQIVND (reference sequence). The CDR3 protein is CASSSPGGNTGELFF. The CDR3 bases are TGTGCCAGTAGTAGCCCGGGGGGGAACACCGGGGAGCTGTTTTTT.